This paragraph covers one T cell receptor beta chain sequence. Its specificity is not known. V shed 1 base and J shed 8 bases, with 17 bases lying between them. Germline CDR1 and CDR2: SGHDN and FVKESK. The CDR3 runs to 15 residues. The data are from a study of T cell responses to AZD1222 COVID-19 vaccine. For the study at large: Analysis merged second doses at about 4 or about 12 weeks.

General study findings and limits: Among AZD1222 vaccinees, only 5 to 7 were seropositive at baseline. There were mostly white British donors and more females than males, and clonal diversity was possibly underestimated.

The repertoire was sequenced with immunoSEQ multiplex PCR; TCRdb's copy has only in-frame clones and lacks some. The table shows about 120,000 clones, with over 75% occurring only once. This rearrangement joins TRBV14 to TRBJ1-2, with D maybe TRBD1 (6 bases). Source: peripheral blood, taken on day 0 of AZD1222 vaccination. This receptor was identified in an adult in good health. The CDR3 sequence is CASSQVRAGDRGYTF. As DNA, the CDR3 is TGTGCCAGCAGCCAAGTAAGGGCAGGGGATCGCGGCTACACCTTC.